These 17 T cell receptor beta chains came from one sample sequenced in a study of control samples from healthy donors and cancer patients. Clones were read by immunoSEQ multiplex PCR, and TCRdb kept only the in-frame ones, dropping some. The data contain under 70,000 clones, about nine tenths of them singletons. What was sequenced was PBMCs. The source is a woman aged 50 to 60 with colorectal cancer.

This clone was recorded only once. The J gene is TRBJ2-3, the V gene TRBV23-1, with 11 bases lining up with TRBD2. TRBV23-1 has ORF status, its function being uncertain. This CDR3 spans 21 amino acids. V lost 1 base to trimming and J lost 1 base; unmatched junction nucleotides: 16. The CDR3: CASSQWSFSGRAPCRTDTQYF. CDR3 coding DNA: TGCGCCAGCAGTCAATGGAGCTTTAGCGGGAGGGCCCCTTGCCGCACAGATACGCAGTATTTT.

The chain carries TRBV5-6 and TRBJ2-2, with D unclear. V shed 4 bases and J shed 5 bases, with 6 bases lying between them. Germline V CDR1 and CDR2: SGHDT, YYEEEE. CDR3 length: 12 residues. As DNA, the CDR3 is TGTGCCAGCAGCCCTCCGACCGGGGAGCTGTTTTTT. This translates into CASSPPTGELFF.

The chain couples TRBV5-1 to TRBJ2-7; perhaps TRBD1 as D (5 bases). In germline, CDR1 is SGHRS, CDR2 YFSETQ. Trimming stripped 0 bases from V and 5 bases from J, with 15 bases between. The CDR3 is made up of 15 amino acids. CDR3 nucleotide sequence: TGCGCCAGCAGCTTGGGGACCCAACAGGCCCACGAGCAGTACTTC. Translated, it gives CASSLGTQQAHEQYF. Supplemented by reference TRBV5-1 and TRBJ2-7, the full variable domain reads KAGVTQTPRYLIKTRGQQVTLSCSPISGHRSVSWYQQTPGQGLQFLFEYFSETQRNKGNFPGRFSGRQFSNSRSEMNVSTLELGDSALYLCASSLGTQQAHEQYFGPGTRLTVT.

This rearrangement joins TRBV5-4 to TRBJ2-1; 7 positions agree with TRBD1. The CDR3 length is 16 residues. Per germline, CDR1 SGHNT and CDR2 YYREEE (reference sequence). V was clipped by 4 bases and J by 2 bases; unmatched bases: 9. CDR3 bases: TGTGCCAGCAGCCCCCAAACAGGGGTCACCTACAATGAGCAGTTCTTC. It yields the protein CASSPQTGVTYNEQFF.

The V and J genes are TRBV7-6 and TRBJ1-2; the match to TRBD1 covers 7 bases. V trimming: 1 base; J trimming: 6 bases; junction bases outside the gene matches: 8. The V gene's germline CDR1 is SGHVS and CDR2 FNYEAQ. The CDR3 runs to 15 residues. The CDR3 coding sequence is TGTGCCAGCAGCTTAGGGGCAGGGGGTGGGGATGGCTACACCTTC. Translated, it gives CASSLGAGGGDGYTF.

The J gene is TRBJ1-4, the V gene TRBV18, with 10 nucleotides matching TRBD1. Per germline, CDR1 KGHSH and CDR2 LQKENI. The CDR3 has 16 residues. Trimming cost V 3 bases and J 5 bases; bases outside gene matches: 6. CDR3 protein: CASSPGQGVENEKLFF. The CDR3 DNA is TGTGCCAGCTCACCCGGACAGGGGGTTGAAAATGAAAAACTGTTTTTT.

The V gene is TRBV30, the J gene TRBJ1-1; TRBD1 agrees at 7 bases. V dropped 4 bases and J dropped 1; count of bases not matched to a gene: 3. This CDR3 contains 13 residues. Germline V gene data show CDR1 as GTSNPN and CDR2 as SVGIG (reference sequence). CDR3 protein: CAWTDRANTEAFF. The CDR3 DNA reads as TGTGCCTGGACAGACAGGGCGAACACTGAAGCTTTCTTT.

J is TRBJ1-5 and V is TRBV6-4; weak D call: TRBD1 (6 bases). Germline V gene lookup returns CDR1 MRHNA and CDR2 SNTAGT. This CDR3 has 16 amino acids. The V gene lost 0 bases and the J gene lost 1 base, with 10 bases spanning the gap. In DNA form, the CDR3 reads TGTGCCAGCAGTGACTCCCTCGGGACAAGCAATCAGCCCCAGCATTTT. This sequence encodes CASSDSLGTSNQPQHF.

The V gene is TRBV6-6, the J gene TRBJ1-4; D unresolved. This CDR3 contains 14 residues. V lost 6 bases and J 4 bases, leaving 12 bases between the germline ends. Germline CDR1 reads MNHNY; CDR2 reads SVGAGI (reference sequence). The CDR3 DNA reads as TGTGCCAGCAGCCGGGTTTCCATTAATGAAAAACTGTTTTTT. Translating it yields CASSRVSINEKLFF.

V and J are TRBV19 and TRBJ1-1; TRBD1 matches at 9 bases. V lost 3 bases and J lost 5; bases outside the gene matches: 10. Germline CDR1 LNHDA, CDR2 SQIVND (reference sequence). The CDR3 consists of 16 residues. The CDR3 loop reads CASSIPPGQGKTEAFF. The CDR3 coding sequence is TGTGCCAGTAGTATTCCTCCCGGACAGGGGAAGACTGAAGCTTTCTTT.

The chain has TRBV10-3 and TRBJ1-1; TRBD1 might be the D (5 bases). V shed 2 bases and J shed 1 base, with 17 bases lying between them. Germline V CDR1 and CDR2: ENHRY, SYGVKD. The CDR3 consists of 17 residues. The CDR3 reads CAISELEILGENTEAFF. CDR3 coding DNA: TGTGCCATCAGTGAGCTCGAAATCTTGGGGGAGAACACTGAAGCTTTCTTT.

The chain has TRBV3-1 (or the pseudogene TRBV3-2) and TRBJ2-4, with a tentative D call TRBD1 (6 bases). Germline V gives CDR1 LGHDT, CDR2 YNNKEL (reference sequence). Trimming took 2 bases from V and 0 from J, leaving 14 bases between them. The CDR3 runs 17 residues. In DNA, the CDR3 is TGTGCCAGCAGCCAAAACTTAGGGGGAATAGCCAAAAACATTCAGTACTTC. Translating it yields CASSQNLGGIAKNIQYF.

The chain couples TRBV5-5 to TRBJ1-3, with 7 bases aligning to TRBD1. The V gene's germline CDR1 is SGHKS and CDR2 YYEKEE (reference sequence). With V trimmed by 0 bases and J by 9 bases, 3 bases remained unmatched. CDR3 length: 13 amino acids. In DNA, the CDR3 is TGTGCCAGCAGCTTGGAGGACAGGTCCACCATATATTTT. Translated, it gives CASSLEDRSTIYF.

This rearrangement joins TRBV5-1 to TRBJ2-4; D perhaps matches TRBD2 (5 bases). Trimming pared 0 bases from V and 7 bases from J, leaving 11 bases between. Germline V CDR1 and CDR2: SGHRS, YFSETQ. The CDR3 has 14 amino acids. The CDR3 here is CASSLGTPGNIQYF. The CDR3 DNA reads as TGCGCCAGCAGCTTGGGGACCCCGGGGAACATTCAGTACTTC.

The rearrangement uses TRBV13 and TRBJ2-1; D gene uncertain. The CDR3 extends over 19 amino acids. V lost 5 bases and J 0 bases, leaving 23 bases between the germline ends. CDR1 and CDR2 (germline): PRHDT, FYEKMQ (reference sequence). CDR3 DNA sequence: TGTGCCAGCAGCCCCGACCCCCGAAGGGCCAGCGACTCCTACAATGAGCAGTTCTTC. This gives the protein CASSPDPRRASDSYNEQFF.

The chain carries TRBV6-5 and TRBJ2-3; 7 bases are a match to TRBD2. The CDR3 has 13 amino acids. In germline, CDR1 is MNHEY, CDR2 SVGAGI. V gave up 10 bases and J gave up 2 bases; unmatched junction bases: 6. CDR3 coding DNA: TGTGCCAACGGACTAGACCCCACAGATACGCAGTATTTT. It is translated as CANGLDPTDTQYF.

CDR3 in DNA: TGTGCCAGTACCCCCTTGACAGGGGGGGACACTGAAGCTTTCTTT. It codes for CASTPLTGGDTEAFF. V gene TRBV19 combines with J gene TRBJ1-1; 9 nucleotides agree with TRBD1. Germline V gene sequence: CDR1 LNHDA, CDR2 SQIVND (reference sequence). After removal of 7 bases from V and 3 bases from J, the junction contained 9 bases not matched to a gene. The CDR3 runs 15 residues.